The TCR beta chain described here comes from a study of control samples from healthy donors and cancer patients. The table came from immunoSEQ multiplex PCR; TCRdb's copy has only in-frame clones and leaves some out. The repertoire includes approximately 100,000 clones, roughly 92% of them detected once, and about 3% sits in the top ten. The J segment lost 3 bases and the V segment lost 4 bases, leaving 9 bases of the junction unmatched. CDR1 is LGHNA, CDR2 YSLEER, per germline. The CDR3 is made up of 16 amino acids. This clone was counted once. This TCR derives from a human donor in good health. The donor label of this sample is uncertain. This chain connects TRBV4-3 to TRBJ2-1; 7 nucleotides match TRBD1. Sequenced input: blood. The CDR3, as DNA: TGCGCCAGCAGCCCCTGGGCGAGGGACAGCTACAATGAGCAGTTCTTC. Translating it yields CASSPWARDSYNEQFF.